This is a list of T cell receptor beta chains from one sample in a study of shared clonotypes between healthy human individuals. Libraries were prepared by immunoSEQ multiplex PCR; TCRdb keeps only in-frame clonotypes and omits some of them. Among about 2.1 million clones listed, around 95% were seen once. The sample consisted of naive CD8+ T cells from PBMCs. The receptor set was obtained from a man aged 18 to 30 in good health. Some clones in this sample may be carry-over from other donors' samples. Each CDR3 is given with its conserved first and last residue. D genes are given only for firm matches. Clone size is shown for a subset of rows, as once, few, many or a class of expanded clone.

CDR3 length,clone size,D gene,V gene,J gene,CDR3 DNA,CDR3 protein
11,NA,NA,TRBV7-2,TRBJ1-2,TGTGCCAGCAGAGGAGGCTATGGCTACACCTTC,CASRGGYGYTF
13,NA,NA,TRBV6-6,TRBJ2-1,TGTGCCACCCGAGGGGGATCCCACAATGAGCAGTTCTTC,CATRGGSHNEQFF
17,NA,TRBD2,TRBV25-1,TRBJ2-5,TGTGCCAGCAGTGTTCCGGGACTAGCGGGAGGCGGGGAGACCCAGTACTTC,CASSVPGLAGGGETQYF
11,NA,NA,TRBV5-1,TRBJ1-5,TGCGCCAGCATGAGGGGTCAACCCCAGCATTTT,CASMRGQPQHF
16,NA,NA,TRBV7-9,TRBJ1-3,TGTGCCAGCAGCTTAGGTCCGGTAGAGGCTGGAAACACCATATATTTT,CASSLGPVEAGNTIYF
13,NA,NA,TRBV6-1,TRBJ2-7,TGTGCCAGCAGTGAACGGGGGACCTACGAGCAGTACTTC,CASSERGTYEQYF
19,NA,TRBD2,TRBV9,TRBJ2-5,TGTGCCAGCAGCGCCCTCCCGGGACTAGCGGGAGGGACCCAAGAGACCCAGTACTTC,CASSALPGLAGGTQETQYF
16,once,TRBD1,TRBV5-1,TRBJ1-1,TGCGCCAGCAGCCTGGGGAGGGGGCCCGGAGGCACTGAAGCTTTCTTT,CASSLGRGPGGTEAFF
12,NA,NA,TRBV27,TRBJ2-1,TGTGCCAGCAGTTTGCCCTACAATGAGCAGTTCTTC,CASSLPYNEQFF
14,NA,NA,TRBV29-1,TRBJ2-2,TGCAGCGCCCGGGGCGCGGAGAACACCGGGGAGCTGTTTTTT,CSARGAENTGELFF
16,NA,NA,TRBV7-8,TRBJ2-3,TGTGCCAGCAGCTTAGAGTGGGGGACCCTCCCAGATACGCAGTATTTT,CASSLEWGTLPDTQYF
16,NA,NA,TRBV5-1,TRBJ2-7,TGCGCCAGCAGCTTGGCCAGCAAGACAGAAGCCTACGAGCAGTACTTC,CASSLASKTEAYEQYF
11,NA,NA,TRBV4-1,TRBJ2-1,TGCGCCAGCAGCCACGAAAGCGCGCAGTTCTTC,CASSHESAQFF
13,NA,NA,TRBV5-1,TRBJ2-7,TGCGCCAGCAGCTTCGGACAGCCCTACGAGCAGTACTTC,CASSFGQPYEQYF
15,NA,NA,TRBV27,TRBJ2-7,TGTGCCAGCAGTTTACTTGGGCAGGGATCCTACGAGCAGTACTTC,CASSLLGQGSYEQYF
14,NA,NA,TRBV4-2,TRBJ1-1,TGTGCCAGCAGCCAAGCGGCTGGTAACACTGAAGCTTTCTTT,CASSQAAGNTEAFF